The clone carrying this T cell receptor beta chain appeared a few times. Using RNA transcripts, the TCR beta CDR3 regions were amplified. The workflow started with a first-round RT-PCR run with HTBI primers and then moved on to a second-round multiplex PCR. TCRdb processed the multiplex PCR reads anew with MiXCR; each CDR3 protein has one entry. The sample shows hundreds of thousands of distinct CDR3 sequences, approximately 15% of them seen only once. From fresh peripheral blood, 8 to 10 ml in volume, the PBMCs were obtained. The data stem from a study of Graves' ophthalmopathy and Graves' hyperthyroidism. Sample: peripheral blood. The sequence was collected from a woman under 30 with stable Graves' hyperthyroidism.

The CDR3 sequence is CASSQPGLVRPEQYF. CDR3 DNA: TGCGCCAGCAGCCAACCGGGACTAGTGCGCCCCGAGCAGTACTTC. The chain couples TRBV5-1 to TRBJ2-7; the match to TRBD2 covers 8 bases. CDR3 length: 15 residues. V shed 4 bases and J 6 bases; nucleotides not matched to a gene: 12. CDR1 and CDR2 from the germline V gene are SGHRS and YFSETQ.